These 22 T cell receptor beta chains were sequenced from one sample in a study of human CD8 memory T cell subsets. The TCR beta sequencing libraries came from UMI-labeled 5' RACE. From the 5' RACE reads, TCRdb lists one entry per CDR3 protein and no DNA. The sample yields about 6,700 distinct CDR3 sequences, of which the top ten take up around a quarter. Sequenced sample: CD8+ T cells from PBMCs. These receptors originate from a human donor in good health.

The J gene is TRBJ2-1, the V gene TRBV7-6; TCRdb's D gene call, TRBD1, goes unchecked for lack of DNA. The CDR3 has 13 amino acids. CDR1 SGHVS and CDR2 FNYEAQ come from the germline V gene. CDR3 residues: CASSPGVWDEQFF.

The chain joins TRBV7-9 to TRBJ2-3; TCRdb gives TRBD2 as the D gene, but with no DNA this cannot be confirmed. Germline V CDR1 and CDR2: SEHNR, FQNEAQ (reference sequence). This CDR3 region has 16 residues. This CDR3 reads CASVAETHSSTDTQYF.

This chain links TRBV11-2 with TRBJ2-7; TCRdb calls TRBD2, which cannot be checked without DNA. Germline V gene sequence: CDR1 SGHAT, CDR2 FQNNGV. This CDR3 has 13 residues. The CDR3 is CASSLGGLAEQYF. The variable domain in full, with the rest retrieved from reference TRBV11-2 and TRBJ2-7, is EAGVAQSPRYKIIEKRQSVAFWCNPISGHATLYWYQQILGQGPKLLIQFQNNGVVDDSQLPKDRFSAERLKGVDSTLKIQPAKLEDSAVYLCASSLGGLAEQYFGPGTRLTVT.

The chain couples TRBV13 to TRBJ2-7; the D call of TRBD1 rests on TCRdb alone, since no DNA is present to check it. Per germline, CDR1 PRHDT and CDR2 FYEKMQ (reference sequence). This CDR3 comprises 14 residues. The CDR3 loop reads CASSEQGKTYEQYF.

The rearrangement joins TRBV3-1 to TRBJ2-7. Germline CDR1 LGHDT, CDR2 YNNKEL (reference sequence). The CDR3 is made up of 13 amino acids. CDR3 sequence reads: CASSPRRYYEQYF.

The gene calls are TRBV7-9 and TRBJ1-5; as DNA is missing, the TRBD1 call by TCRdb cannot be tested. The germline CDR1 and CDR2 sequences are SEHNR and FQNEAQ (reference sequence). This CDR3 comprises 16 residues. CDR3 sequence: CASSPGDRGFDQPQHF.

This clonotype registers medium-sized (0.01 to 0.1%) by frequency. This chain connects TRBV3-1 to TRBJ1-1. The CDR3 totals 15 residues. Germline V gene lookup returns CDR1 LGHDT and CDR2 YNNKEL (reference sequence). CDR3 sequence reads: CASSLEGFVNTEAFF.

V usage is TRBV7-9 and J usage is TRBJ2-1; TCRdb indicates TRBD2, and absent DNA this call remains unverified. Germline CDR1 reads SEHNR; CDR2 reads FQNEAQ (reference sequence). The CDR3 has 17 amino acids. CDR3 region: CASSRSLASNMGNEQFF.

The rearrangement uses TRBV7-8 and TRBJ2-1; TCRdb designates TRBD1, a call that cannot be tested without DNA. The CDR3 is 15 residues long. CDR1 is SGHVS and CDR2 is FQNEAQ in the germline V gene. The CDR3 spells CASSPQGGGYNEQFF.

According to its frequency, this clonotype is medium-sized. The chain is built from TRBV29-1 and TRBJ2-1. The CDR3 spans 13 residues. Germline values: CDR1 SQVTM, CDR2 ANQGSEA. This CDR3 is CSVPGTLSNEQFF.

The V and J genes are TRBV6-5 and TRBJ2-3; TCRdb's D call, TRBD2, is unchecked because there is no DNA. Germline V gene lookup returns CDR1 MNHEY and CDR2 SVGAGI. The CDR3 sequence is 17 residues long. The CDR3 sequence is CASSYSGLSGRSDTQYF.

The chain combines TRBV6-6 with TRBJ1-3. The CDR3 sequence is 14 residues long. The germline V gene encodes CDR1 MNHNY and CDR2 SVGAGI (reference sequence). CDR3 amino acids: CASSYYDEGNTIYF.

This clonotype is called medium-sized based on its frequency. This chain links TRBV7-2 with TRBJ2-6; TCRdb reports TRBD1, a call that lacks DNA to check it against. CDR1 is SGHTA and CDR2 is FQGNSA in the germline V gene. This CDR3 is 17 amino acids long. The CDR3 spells CASSPQGHLSGANVLTF.

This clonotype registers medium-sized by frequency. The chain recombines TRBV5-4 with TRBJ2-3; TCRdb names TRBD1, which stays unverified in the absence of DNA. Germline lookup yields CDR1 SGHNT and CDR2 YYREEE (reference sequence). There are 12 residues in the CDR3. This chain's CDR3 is CASSFGGDTQYF.

CDR3 residues: CATYARAGVYEQYF. The chain combines TRBV24-1 with TRBJ2-7; TCRdb's D call of TRBD1 is untestable without DNA. Germline-derived CDR1 and CDR2 are KGHDR and SFDVKD. CDR3 length equals 14 residues.

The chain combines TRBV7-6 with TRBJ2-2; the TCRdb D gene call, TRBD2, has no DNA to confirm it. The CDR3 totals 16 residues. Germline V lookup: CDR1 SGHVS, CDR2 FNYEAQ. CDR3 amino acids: CASSLIAGGKTGELFF.

This CDR3 is CSARETWIGYTF. V usage is TRBV20-1 and J usage is TRBJ1-2. The CDR3 totals 12 residues. Germline CDR1 is DFQATT and CDR2 is SNEGSKA (reference sequence).

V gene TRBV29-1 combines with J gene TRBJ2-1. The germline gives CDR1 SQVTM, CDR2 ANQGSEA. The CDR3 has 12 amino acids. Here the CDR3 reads CSVEDLGYEQFF.

The CDR3 here is CASSPESWTGESHQPQHF. The chain recombines TRBV28 with TRBJ1-5. CDR1 and CDR2 (germline): MDHEN, SYDVKM. The CDR3 extends over 18 amino acids.

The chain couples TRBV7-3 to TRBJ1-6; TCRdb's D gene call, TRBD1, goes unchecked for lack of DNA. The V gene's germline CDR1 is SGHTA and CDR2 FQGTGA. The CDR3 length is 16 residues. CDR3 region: CASSRQGTSYNSPLHF.

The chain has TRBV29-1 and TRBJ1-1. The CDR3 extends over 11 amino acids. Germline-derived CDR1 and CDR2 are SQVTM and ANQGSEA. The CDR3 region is CSVGEAGEAFF.

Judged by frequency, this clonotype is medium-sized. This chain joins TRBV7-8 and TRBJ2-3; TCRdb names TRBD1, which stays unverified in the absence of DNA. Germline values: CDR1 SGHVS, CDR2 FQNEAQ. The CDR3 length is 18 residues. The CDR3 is CASSLPPWGQSSTDTQYF.